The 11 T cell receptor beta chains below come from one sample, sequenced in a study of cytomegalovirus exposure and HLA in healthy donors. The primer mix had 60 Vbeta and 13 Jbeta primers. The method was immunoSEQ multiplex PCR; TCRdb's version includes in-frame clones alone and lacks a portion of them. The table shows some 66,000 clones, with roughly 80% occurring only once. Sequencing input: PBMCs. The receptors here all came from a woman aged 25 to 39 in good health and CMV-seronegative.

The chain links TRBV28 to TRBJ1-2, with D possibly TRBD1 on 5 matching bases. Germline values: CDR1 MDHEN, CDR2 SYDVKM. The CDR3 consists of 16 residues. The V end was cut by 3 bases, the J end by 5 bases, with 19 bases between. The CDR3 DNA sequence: TGTGCCAGCAGTTTTCGGGGGGGGAAGGTTGGGTATGGCTACACCTTC. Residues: CASSFRGGKVGYGYTF.

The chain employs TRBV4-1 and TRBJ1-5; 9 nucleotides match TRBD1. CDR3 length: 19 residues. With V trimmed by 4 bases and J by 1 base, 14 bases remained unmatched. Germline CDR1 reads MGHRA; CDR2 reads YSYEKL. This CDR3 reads CASSLYIPGQGSSNQPQHF. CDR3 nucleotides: TGCGCCAGCAGCCTTTACATACCGGGACAGGGTTCAAGCAATCAGCCCCAGCATTTT.

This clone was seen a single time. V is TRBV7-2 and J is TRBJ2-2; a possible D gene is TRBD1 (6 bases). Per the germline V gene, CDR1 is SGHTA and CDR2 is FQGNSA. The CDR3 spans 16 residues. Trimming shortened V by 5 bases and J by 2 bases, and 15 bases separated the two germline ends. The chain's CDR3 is CASSQIPGHNTGELFF. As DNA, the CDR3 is TGTGCCAGCAGCCAAATCCCGGGACACAACACCGGGGAGCTGTTTTTT.

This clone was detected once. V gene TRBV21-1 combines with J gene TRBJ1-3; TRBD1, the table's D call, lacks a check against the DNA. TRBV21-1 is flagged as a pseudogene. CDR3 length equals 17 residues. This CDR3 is CASSPPRDRCSGNTIYF. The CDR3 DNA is TGTGCCAGCAGCCCCCCCCGGGACAGATGCTCTGGAAACACCATATATTTT.

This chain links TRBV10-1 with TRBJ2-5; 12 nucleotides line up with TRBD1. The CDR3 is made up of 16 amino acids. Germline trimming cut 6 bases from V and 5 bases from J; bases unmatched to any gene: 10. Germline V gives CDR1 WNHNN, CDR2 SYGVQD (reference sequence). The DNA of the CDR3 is TGCGCCAGCAGCGGCTCGGGACAGGGGGCTTTGGAGACCCAGTACTTC. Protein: CASSGSGQGALETQYF.

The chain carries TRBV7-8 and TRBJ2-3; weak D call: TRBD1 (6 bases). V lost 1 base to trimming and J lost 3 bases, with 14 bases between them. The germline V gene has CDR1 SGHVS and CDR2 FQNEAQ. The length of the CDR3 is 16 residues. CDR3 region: CASSLEGLGGTDTQYF. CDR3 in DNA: TGTGCCAGCAGCTTAGAGGGTTTAGGGGGTACAGATACGCAGTATTTT.

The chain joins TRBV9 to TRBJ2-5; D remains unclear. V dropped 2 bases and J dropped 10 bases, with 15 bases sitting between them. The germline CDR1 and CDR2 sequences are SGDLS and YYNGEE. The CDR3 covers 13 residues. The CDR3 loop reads CASSVAASGNQYF. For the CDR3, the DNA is TGTGCCAGCAGCGTCGCCGCCTCGGGTAACCAGTACTTC. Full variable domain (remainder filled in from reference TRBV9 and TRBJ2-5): DSGVTQTPKHLITATGQRVTLRCSPRSGDLSVYWYQQSLDQGLQFLIQYYNGEERAKGNILERFSAQQFPDLHSELNLSSLELGDSALYFCASSVAASGNQYFGPGTRLLVL.

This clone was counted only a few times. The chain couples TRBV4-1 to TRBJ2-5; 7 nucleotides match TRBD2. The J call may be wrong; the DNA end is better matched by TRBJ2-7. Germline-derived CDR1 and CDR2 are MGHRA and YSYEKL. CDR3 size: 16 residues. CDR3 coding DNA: TGCGCCAGCAGCCAAGAGCCCCAGGGCGGGGGCTACGAGCAGTACTTC. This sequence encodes CASSQEPQGGGYEQYF.

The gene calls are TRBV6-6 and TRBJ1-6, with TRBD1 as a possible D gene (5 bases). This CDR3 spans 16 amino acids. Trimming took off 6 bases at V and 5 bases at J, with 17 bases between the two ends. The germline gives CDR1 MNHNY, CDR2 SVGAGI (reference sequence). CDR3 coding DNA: TGTGCCAGCAGCCCTCGGGGGGGAAAAAATAATTCACCCCTCCACTTT. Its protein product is CASSPRGGKNNSPLHF.

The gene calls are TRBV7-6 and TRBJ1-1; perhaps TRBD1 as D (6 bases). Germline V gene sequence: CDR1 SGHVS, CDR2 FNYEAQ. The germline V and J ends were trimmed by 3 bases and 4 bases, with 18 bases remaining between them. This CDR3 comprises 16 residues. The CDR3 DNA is TGTGCCAGCAGCTTTGGGGGCAGGGCGGGAGGCACTGAAGCTTTCTTT. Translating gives CASSFGGRAGGTEAFF.

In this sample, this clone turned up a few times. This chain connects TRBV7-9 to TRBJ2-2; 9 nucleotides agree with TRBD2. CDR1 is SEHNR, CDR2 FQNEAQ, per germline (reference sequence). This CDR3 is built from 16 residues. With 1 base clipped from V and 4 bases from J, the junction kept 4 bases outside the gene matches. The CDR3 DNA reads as TGTGCCAGCAGCTTAGGCAGCGGGGGGTCCACCGGGGAGCTGTTTTTT. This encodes CASSLGSGGSTGELFF.